This T cell receptor (beta chain) derives from a study of cytomegalovirus exposure and HLA in healthy donors. The germline V and J ends were trimmed by 1 base and 2 bases, with 12 bases remaining between them. Germline CDR1 is MGHRA and CDR2 is YSYEKL. The CDR3 length is 15 residues. PCR was performed using 60 Vbeta and 13 Jbeta primers. TCRdb's table, derived via immunoSEQ multiplex PCR, lists solely in-frame clones and lacks some. In the table there are 55,000 to 75,000 clones, approximately 60% of which are singletons. General study findings and limits: Many donors shared some public TCRs, even though most TCR sequences were rare.

For this clone: The antigen is unknown.

The sequence was obtained from a man younger than 45 in good health and CMV-seronegative. The sample was PBMCs. The V and J genes are TRBV4-1 and TRBJ2-7; tentatively, D is TRBD2 (6 bases). CDR3 sequence (DNA): TGCGCCAGCAGCCAAGTGGGACTCGAGACCTACGAGCAGTACTTC. It is translated as CASSQVGLETYEQYF.